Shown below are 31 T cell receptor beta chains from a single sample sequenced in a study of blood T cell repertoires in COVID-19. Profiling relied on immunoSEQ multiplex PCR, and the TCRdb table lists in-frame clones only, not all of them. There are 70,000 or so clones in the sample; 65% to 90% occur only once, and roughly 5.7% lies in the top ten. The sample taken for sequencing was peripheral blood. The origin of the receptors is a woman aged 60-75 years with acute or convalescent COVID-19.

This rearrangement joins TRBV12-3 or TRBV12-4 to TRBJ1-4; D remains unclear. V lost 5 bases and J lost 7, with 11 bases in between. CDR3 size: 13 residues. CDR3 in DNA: TGTGCCAGCAGTAGAATTTTGAGTGAAAAACTGTTTTTT. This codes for CASSRILSEKLFF.

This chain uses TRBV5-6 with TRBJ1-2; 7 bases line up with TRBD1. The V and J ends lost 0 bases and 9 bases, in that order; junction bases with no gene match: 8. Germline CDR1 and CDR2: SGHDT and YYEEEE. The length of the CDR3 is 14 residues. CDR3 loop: CASSLEGTAYRYTF. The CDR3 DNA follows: TGTGCCAGCAGCTTGGAGGGGACAGCCTACCGCTACACCTTC.

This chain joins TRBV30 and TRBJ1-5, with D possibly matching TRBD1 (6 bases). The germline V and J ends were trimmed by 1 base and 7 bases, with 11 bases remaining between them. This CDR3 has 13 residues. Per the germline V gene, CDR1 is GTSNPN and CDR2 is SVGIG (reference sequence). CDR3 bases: TGTGCCTGGAGTGCCCGGGGACACCAGCCCCAGCATTTT. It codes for CAWSARGHQPQHF.

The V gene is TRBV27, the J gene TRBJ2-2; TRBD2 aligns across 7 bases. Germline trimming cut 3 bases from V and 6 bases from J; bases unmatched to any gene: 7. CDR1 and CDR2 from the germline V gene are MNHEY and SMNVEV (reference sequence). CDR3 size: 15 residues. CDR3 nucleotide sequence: TGTGCCAGCAGTTTGCGCGGGGGAGTGTCCGGGGAGCTGTTTTTT. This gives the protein CASSLRGGVSGELFF.

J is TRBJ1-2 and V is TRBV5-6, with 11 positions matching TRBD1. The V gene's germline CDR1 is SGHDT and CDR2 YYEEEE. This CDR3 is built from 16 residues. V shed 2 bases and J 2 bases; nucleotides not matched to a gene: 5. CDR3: CASSLGDRGSNYGYTF. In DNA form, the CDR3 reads TGTGCCAGCAGCTTAGGGGACAGGGGGTCAAACTATGGCTACACCTTC.

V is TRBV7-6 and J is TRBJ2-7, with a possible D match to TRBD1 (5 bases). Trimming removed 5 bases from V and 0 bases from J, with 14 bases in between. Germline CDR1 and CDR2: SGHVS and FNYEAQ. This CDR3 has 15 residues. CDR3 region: CASSKLDRYSYEQYF. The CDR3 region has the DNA TGTGCCAGCAGCAAGCTCGACAGATACTCCTACGAGCAGTACTTC.

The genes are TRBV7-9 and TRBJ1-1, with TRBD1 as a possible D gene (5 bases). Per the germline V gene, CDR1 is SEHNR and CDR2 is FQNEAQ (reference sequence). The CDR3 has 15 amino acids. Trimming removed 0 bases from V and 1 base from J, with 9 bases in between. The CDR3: CASSLALGQNTEAFF. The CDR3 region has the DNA TGTGCCAGCAGCTTAGCGTTGGGGCAGAACACTGAAGCTTTCTTT.

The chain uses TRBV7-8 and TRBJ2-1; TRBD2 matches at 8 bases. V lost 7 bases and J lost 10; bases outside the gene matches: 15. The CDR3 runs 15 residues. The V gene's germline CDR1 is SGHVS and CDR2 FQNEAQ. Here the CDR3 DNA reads TGTGCCAGCACCCGGAGCGGGGGCAACCTGGAGGAGCAGTTCTTC. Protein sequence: CASTRSGGNLEEQFF.

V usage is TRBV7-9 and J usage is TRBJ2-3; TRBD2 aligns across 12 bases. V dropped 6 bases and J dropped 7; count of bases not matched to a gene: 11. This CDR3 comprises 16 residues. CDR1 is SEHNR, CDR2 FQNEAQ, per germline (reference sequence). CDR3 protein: CASSPGGLAGAYTQYF. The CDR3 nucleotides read TGTGCCAGCAGTCCGGGGGGACTAGCGGGCGCCTATACGCAGTATTTT.

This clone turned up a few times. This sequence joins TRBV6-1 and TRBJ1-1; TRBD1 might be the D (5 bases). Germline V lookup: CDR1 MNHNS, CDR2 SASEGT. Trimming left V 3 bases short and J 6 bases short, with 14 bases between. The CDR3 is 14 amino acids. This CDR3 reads CASSDWDSRAEAFF. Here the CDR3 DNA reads TGTGCCAGCAGTGATTGGGATTCCAGGGCTGAAGCTTTCTTT.

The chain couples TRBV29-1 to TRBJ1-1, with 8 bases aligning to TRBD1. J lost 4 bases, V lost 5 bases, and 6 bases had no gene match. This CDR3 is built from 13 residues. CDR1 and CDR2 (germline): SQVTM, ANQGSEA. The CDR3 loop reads CSVKGQGGTEAFF. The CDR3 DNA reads TGCAGCGTTAAAGGACAGGGAGGCACTGAAGCTTTCTTT.

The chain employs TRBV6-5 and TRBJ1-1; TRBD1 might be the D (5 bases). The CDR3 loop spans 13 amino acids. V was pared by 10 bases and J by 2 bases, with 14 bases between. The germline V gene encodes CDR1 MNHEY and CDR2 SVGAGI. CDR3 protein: CAIRDSFNTEAFF. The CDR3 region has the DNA TGTGCCATCCGCGACAGCTTCAACACTGAAGCTTTCTTT.

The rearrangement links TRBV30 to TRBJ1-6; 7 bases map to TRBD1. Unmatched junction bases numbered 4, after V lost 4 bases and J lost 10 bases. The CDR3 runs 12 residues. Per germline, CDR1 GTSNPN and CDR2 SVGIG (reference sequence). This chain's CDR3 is CAWTQGVSPLHF. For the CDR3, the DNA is TGTGCCTGGACGCAGGGGGTATCACCCCTCCACTTT.

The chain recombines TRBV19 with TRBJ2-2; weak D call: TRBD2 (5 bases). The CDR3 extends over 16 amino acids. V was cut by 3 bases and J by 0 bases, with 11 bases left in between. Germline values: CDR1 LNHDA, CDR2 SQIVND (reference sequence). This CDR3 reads CASSINSASNTGELFF. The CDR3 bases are TGTGCCAGTAGTATTAATAGCGCGTCGAACACCGGGGAGCTGTTTTTT.

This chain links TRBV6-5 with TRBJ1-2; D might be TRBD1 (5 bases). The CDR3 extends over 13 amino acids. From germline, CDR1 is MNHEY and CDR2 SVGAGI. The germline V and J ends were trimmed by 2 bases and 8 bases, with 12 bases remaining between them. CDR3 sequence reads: CASSYAGTGGYTF. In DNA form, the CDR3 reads TGTGCCAGCAGTTACGCGGGGACGGGAGGCTACACCTTC.

In DNA form, the CDR3 reads TGTGCCAGCAGCTTGCGCCTAGCGGACTACAATGAGCAGTTCTTC. Protein product: CASSLRLADYNEQFF. This chain connects TRBV5-4 to TRBJ2-1; TRBD2 matches 7 bases. V was pared by 1 base and J by 3 bases, with 4 bases of the junction left unmatched. CDR3 length equals 15 residues. Germline CDR1 SGHNT, CDR2 YYREEE (reference sequence).

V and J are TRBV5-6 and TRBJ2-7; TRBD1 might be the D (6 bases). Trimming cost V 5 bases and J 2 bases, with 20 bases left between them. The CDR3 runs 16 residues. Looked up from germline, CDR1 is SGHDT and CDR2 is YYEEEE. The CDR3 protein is CASSRRGGFLPYEQYF. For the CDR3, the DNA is TGTGCCAGCAGTCGCAGAGGGGGTTTTTTACCCTACGAGCAGTACTTC.

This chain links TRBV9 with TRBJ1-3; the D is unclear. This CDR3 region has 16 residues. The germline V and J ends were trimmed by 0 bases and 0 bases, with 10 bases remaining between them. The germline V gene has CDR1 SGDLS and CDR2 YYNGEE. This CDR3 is CASSVGEAFSGNTIYF. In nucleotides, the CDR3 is TGTGCCAGCAGCGTAGGAGAAGCCTTCTCTGGAAACACCATATATTTT. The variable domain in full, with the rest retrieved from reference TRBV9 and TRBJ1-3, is DSGVTQTPKHLITATGQRVTLRCSPRSGDLSVYWYQQSLDQGLQFLIQYYNGEERAKGNILERFSAQQFPDLHSELNLSSLELGDSALYFCASSVGEAFSGNTIYFGEGSWLTVV.

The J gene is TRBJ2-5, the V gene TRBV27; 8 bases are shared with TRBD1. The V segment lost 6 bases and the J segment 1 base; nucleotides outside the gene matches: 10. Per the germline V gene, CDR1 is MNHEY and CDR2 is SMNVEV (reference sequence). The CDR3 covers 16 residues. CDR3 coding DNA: TGTGCCAGCAGACAAAGGACAGGGTTATCCCAAGAGACCCAGTACTTC. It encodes CASRQRTGLSQETQYF.

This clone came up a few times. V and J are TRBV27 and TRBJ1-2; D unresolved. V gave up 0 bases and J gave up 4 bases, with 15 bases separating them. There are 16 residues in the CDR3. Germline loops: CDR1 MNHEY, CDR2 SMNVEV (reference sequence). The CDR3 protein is CASSLSRGGLGYGYTF. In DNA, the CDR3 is TGTGCCAGCAGTTTATCGCGAGGCGGGTTGGGCTATGGCTACACCTTC.

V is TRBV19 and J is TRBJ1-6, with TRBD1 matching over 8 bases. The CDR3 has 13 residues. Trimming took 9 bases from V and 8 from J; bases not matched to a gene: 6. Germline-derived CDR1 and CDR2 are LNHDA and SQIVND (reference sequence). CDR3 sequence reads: CASGTGAYSPLHF. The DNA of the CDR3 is TGTGCCAGCGGGACAGGCGCATATTCACCCCTCCACTTT.

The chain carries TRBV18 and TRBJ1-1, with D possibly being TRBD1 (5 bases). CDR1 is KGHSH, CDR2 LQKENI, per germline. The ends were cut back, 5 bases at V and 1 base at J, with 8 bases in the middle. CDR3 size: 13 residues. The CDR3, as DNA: TGTGCCAGCTCAGCGACAGCGAACACTGAAGCTTTCTTT. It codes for CASSATANTEAFF.

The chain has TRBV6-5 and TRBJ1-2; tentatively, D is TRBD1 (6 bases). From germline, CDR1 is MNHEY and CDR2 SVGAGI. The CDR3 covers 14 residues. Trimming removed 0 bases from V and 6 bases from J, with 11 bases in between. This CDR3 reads CASSYSYRADGYTF. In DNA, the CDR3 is TGTGCCAGCAGTTACTCCTACAGGGCGGATGGCTACACCTTC.

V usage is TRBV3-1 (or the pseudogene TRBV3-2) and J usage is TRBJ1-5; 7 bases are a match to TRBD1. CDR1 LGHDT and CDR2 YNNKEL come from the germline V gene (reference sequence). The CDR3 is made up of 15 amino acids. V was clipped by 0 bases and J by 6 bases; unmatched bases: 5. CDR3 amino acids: CASSQDRGGTQPQHF. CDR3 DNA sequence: TGTGCCAGCAGCCAAGACCGAGGGGGCACTCAGCCCCAGCATTTT.

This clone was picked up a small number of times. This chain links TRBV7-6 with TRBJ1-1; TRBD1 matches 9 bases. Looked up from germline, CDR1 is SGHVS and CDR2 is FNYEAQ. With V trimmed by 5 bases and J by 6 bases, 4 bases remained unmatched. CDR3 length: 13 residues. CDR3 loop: CASSGRQGAEAFF. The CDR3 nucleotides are TGTGCCAGCAGCGGCCGACAGGGGGCTGAAGCTTTCTTT.

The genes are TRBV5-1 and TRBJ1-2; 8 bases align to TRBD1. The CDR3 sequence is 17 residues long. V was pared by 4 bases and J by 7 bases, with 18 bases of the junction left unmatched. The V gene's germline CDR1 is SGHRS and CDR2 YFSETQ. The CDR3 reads CASSLQGDRFNGRGYTF. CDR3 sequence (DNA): TGCGCCAGCAGCCTACAGGGGGATCGATTTAATGGGCGTGGCTACACCTTC.

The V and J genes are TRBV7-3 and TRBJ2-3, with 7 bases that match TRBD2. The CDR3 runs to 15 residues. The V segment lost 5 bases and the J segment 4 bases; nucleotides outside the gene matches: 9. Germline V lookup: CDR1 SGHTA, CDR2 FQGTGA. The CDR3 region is CASSGAGSGADTQYF. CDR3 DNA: TGTGCCAGCAGCGGAGCCGGGAGCGGGGCAGATACGCAGTATTTT.

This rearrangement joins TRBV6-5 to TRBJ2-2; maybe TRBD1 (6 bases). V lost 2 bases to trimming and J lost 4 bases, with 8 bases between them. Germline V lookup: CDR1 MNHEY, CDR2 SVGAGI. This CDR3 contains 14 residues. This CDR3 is CASSYLQGTGELFF. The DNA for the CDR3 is TGTGCCAGCAGTTACCTACAGGGCACCGGGGAGCTGTTTTTT.

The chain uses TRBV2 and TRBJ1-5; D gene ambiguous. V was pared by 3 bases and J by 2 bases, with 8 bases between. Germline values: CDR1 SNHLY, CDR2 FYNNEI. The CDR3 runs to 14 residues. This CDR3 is CASSEGRGNQPQHF. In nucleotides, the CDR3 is TGTGCCAGCAGTGAGGGGAGGGGCAATCAGCCCCAGCATTTT.

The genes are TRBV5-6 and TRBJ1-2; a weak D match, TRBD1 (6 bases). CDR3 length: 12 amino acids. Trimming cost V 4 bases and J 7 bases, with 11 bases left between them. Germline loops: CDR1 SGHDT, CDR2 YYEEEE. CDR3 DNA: TGTGCCAGCAGCCCACAGGGTTTTGGCTACACCTTC. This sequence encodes CASSPQGFGYTF. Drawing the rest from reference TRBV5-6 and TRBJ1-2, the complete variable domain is DAGVTQSPTHLIKTRGQQVTLRCSPKSGHDTVSWYQQALGQGPQFIFQYYEEEERQRGNFPDRFSGHQFPNYSSELNVNALLLGDSALYLCASSPQGFGYTFGSGTRLTVV.

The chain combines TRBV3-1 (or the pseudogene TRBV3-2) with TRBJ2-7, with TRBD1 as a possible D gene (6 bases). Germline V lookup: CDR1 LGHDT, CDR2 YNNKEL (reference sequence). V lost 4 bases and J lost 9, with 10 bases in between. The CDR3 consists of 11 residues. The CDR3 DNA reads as TGTGCCAGCAGCCTCCAGGGGCGGCAGTACTTC. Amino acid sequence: CASSLQGRQYF.